Listed below are T cell receptor beta chains from one sample, sequenced in a study of cytomegalovirus exposure and HLA in healthy donors. Clones were read by immunoSEQ multiplex PCR, and TCRdb kept only the in-frame ones, dropping some. This table holds about 150,000 clones, more than 75% found once. The specimen was PBMCs. These TCRs come from a man aged 25 to 40 in good health and CMV-seropositive. CDR3s include the opening cysteine and the closing phenylalanine or tryptophan. A D gene is named only where the DNA matches it firmly. The size of a clone is reported for some rows only, either as once, few or many, or as a class for expanded clones.

size: .
V: TRBV2
J: TRBJ2-1
D: TRBD2
DNA: TGTGCCAGCAGGCCCACTAGCGGGAGTTCCAATGAGCAGTTCTTC
CDR3: CASRPTSGSSNEQFF

size: few
V: TRBV2
J: TRBJ2-7
D: .
DNA: TGTGCCAGCAGTTCAAACGGACAGCCCTACGAGCAGTACTTC
CDR3: CASSSNGQPYEQYF

size: .
V: TRBV7-9
J: TRBJ1-2
D: TRBD1
DNA: TGTGCCAGCAGCTTAACCGGGACAGGGGGAGATGGCTACACCTTC
CDR3: CASSLTGTGGDGYTF

size: .
V: TRBV30
J: TRBJ2-5
D: TRBD1
DNA: TGTGCCTGGAGTCCTCCGGACAGGGGACAAGAGACCCAGTACTTC
CDR3: CAWSPPDRGQETQYF

size: .
V: TRBV5-1
J: TRBJ2-7
D: .
DNA: TGCGCCAGCAGCTCGGGTTTAGTCGGGGTCTCCTACGAGCAGTACTTC
CDR3: CASSSGLVGVSYEQYF

size: .
V: TRBV5-6
J: TRBJ1-2
D: .
DNA: TGTGCCAGCAGTTCTACCGACAGAAACTATGGCTACACCTTC
CDR3: CASSSTDRNYGYTF

size: .
V: TRBV7-6
J: TRBJ2-3
D: .
DNA: TGTGCCAGCAGCCCTCTGGTAGGGGGTAGCACAGATACGCAGTATTTT
CDR3: CASSPLVGGSTDTQYF

size: .
V: TRBV15
J: TRBJ2-5
D: TRBD2
DNA: TGTGCCACCAGCAGAGATTATATAATACTAGCGGGAGAAGAGACCCAGTACTTC
CDR3: CATSRDYIILAGEETQYF

size: .
V: TRBV5-6
J: TRBJ2-7
D: .
DNA: TGTGCCAGCAGCACTGGACAGTCTAGCTCCTACGAGCAGTACTTC
CDR3: CASSTGQSSSYEQYF

size: few
V: TRBV30
J: TRBJ2-7
D: .
DNA: TGTGCCTGGAGTCGGGGAGTAACCTACGAGCAGTACTTC
CDR3: CAWSRGVTYEQYF

size: few
V: TRBV5-6
J: TRBJ1-1
D: TRBD1
DNA: TGTGCCAGCAGCTTTCTGACAGGGCAGATGAACACTGAAGCTTTCTTT
CDR3: CASSFLTGQMNTEAFF

size: .
V: TRBV10-1
J: TRBJ1-4
D: TRBD1
DNA: TGCGCCAGCAGGGAGACAGGGATTAATGAAAAACTGTTTTTT
CDR3: CASRETGINEKLFF

size: .
V: TRBV19
J: TRBJ2-7
D: .
DNA: TGTGCCAGTAGTATGTCGCCGGGGATCTACGAGCAGTACTTC
CDR3: CASSMSPGIYEQYF

size: .
V: TRBV27
J: TRBJ1-3
D: .
DNA: TGTGCCAGCAGTTTAAAGTTGAGCTCTGGAAACACCATATATTTT
CDR3: CASSLKLSSGNTIYF

size: .
V: TRBV5-5
J: TRBJ1-6
D: TRBD1
DNA: TGTGCCAGCAGCTTGGTACAGGGGCGCGGCTCACCCCTCCACTTT
CDR3: CASSLVQGRGSPLHF

size: .
V: TRBV12-5
J: TRBJ2-3
D: .
DNA: TGTGCTAGTGGTTTTGGAGCAGATACGCAGTATTTT
CDR3: CASGFGADTQYF

size: .
V: TRBV2
J: TRBJ1-1
D: .
DNA: TGTGCCAGCAAAAGGACAGATATGAACACTGAAGCTTTCTTT
CDR3: CASKRTDMNTEAFF

size: .
V: TRBV5-8
J: TRBJ1-1
D: .
DNA: TGTGCCAGCAGCCGCACACCGAACACTGAAGCTTTCTTT
CDR3: CASSRTPNTEAFF

size: once
V: TRBV28
J: TRBJ1-1
D: .
DNA: TGTGCCAGCAGTTATGGTGGGGGGAGCACTGAAGCTTTCTTT
CDR3: CASSYGGGSTEAFF

size: .
V: TRBV19
J: TRBJ2-2
D: TRBD2
DNA: TGTGCCAGTAGTCGGGGGGGCCGGGGCACCGGGGAGCTGTTTTTT
CDR3: CASSRGGRGTGELFF

size: few
V: TRBV6-5
J: TRBJ2-7
D: TRBD1
DNA: TGTGCCAGCAGCCGGGGACAGCGGCAGTACTTC
CDR3: CASSRGQRQYF

size: once
V: TRBV6-1
J: TRBJ1-5
D: .
DNA: TGTGCCAGCCGTAGCAATCAGCCCCAGCATTTT
CDR3: CASRSNQPQHF

size: once
V: TRBV2
J: TRBJ1-2
D: .
DNA: TGTGCCATCCCGACAGGAGCTAACTATGGCTACACCTTC
CDR3: CAIPTGANYGYTF

size: .
V: TRBV5-1
J: TRBJ2-3
D: TRBD2
DNA: TGCGCCAGCAGCTTGGGCGGGACTAGCGGTAGCACAGATACGCAGTATTTT
CDR3: CASSLGGTSGSTDTQYF

size: .
V: TRBV4-2
J: TRBJ2-5
D: TRBD2
DNA: TGTGCCAGCAGTATTAGCGGGGGGGCCACGACGGGAGAGACCCAGTACTTC
CDR3: CASSISGGATTGETQYF

size: .
V: TRBV19
J: TRBJ1-5
D: .
DNA: TGTGCCAGTAGCAAAAATACGGACAGATATCAGCCCCAGCATTTT
CDR3: CASSKNTDRYQPQHF

size: .
V: TRBV27
J: TRBJ2-7
D: .
DNA: TGTGCCAGCAAAGTCCGACAGAGCTCCTACGAGCAGTACTTC
CDR3: CASKVRQSSYEQYF

size: once
V: TRBV6-5
J: TRBJ2-1
D: .
DNA: TGTGCCAGCACCGACTCCGGATCCAGCGATGAGCAGTTCTTC
CDR3: CASTDSGSSDEQFF

size: .
V: TRBV11-2
J: TRBJ1-2
D: .
DNA: TGTGCCAGCAGCTTATCCTGGCTGCAGGGAGGGTATTATGGCTACACCTTC
CDR3: CASSLSWLQGGYYGYTF

size: once
V: TRBV6-5
J: TRBJ2-7
D: .
DNA: TGTGCCAGCACCCCTAGAATGCCGAGTACCTACGAGCAGTACTTC
CDR3: CASTPRMPSTYEQYF

size: .
V: TRBV28
J: TRBJ1-1
D: .
DNA: TGTGCCAGCATTTCCCCACACACAGGGCAAGGGGGAGCTTTCTTT
CDR3: CASISPHTGQGGAFF

size: .
V: TRBV10-3
J: TRBJ2-3
D: .
DNA: TGTGCCATCAGTGAGTCACAGGGAGGCACAGATACGCAGTATTTT
CDR3: CAISESQGGTDTQYF

size: .
V: TRBV9
J: TRBJ1-4
D: TRBD1
DNA: TGTGCCAGCAGCGTAGGGGGACAGTCTAATGAAAAACTGTTTTTT
CDR3: CASSVGGQSNEKLFF

size: .
V: TRBV14
J: TRBJ2-1
D: .
DNA: TGTGCCAGCAGCCAAGAGTTCCCTTTCCGTAATGAGCAGTTCTTC
CDR3: CASSQEFPFRNEQFF

size: .
V: TRBV5-4
J: TRBJ1-3
D: .
DNA: TGTGCCAGCAGCACCGGGGACTCGACCTCTGGAAACACCATATATTTT
CDR3: CASSTGDSTSGNTIYF

size: .
V: TRBV2
J: TRBJ2-7
D: TRBD1
DNA: TGTGCCAGCAGGGGGGACAGGGCTGTGTACGAGCAGTACTTC
CDR3: CASRGDRAVYEQYF